Following are 18 T cell receptor beta chains from one sample sequenced in a study of T cell responses to AZD1222 COVID-19 vaccine. Profiling relied on immunoSEQ multiplex PCR, and the TCRdb table lists in-frame clones only, not all of them. The sample holds about 82,000 clones, about nine tenths seen once. The sequencing here drew on peripheral blood, taken 28 days after the second AZD1222 dose. The receptor source for this set is an adult who received the AZD1222 COVID-19 vaccine.

V and J are TRBV27 and TRBJ1-6; no definite D call. This CDR3 spans 12 amino acids. Germline CDR1 reads MNHEY; CDR2 reads SMNVEV (reference sequence). V was clipped by 0 bases and J by 7 bases, with 1 base between them. This CDR3 reads CASSLSNSPLHF. The CDR3 coding sequence is TGTGCCAGCAGTTTATCCAATTCACCCCTCCACTTT.

This clone was picked up a small number of times. The chain combines TRBV30 with TRBJ1-1, with 10 bases fitting TRBD1. Germline V CDR1 and CDR2: GTSNPN, SVGIG (reference sequence). Trimming at V came to 0 bases and at J to 6 bases, leaving 10 bases not matched to a gene. This CDR3 contains 16 residues. In nucleotides, the CDR3 is TGTGCCTGGAGTGTTTGGGACAGGGGATCTGGGTCTGAAGCTTTCTTT. It is translated as CAWSVWDRGSGSEAFF. The whole variable domain, remainder taken from reference TRBV30 and TRBJ1-1, is SQTIHQWPATLVQPVGSPLSLECTVEGTSNPNLYWYRQAAGRGLQLLFYSVGIGQISSEVPQNLSASRPQDRQFILSSKKLLLSDSGFYLCAWSVWDRGSGSEAFFGQGTRLTVV.

V and J are TRBV7-9 and TRBJ1-2; no clear D gene. Per the germline V gene, CDR1 is SEHNR and CDR2 is FQNEAQ (reference sequence). Trimming took 1 base from V and 7 from J, leaving 16 bases between them. The CDR3 runs to 15 residues. CDR3 amino acids: CASSLGDWGVGGYTF. DNA of the CDR3: TGTGCCAGCAGCTTAGGAGATTGGGGAGTTGGTGGCTACACCTTC.

V usage is TRBV29-1 and J usage is TRBJ1-2; weak D call: TRBD1 (6 bases). This CDR3 is 13 amino acids long. Deletions cut 7 bases from V and 4 bases from J, with 16 bases between. Germline CDR1 reads SQVTM; CDR2 reads ANQGSEA. CDR3 bases: TGCAGCGCCTACTACAGGGCTTCCTATGGCTACACCTTC. Its protein is CSAYYRASYGYTF. The complete variable domain, with remaining parts taken from reference TRBV29-1 and TRBJ1-2, reads SAVISQKPSRDICQRGTSLTIQCQVDSQVTMMFWYRQQPGQSLTLIATANQGSEATYESGFVIDKFPISRPNLTFSTLTVSNMSPEDSSIYLCSAYYRASYGYTFGSGTRLTVV.

The chain couples TRBV7-9 to TRBJ1-1; 10 bases match TRBD1. This CDR3 spans 12 amino acids. In germline, CDR1 is SEHNR, CDR2 FQNEAQ (reference sequence). J lost 11 bases, V lost 7 bases, and 7 bases had no gene match. The CDR3, as DNA: TGTGCCAGCACCTACGGACAGGGGGACGCTTTCTTT. Protein: CASTYGQGDAFF. The full variable domain, with the rest looked up from reference TRBV7-9 and TRBJ1-1, is DTGVSQNPRHKITKRGQNVTFRCDPISEHNRLYWYRQTLGQGPEFLTYFQNEAQLEKSRLLSDRFSAERPKGSFSTLEIQRTEQGDSAMYLCASTYGQGDAFFGQGTRLTVV.

The chain uses TRBV4-1 and TRBJ2-6, with 9 bases that match TRBD2. V gave up 0 bases and J gave up 2 bases; unmatched junction bases: 11. Germline V gene lookup returns CDR1 MGHRA and CDR2 YSYEKL. This CDR3 spans 20 amino acids. CDR3 in amino acids: CASSQDSVRRGGPGANVLTF. DNA of the CDR3: TGCGCCAGCAGCCAAGATAGTGTCCGGCGGGGGGGCCCTGGGGCCAACGTCCTGACTTTC.

The chain combines TRBV28 with TRBJ1-4, with D perhaps TRBD1 (6 bases). V lost 3 bases, J lost 0 bases, and 23 bases lay in between. In germline, CDR1 is MDHEN, CDR2 SYDVKM. The CDR3 length is 20 residues. CDR3 nucleotides: TGTGCCAGCAGTTTCGGGGACACTCGCAAGGGGCTTGCAACTAATGAAAAACTGTTTTTT. Translated, it gives CASSFGDTRKGLATNEKLFF.

This clone was detected once. This chain joins TRBV29-1 and TRBJ1-2, with D perhaps matching TRBD1 (5 bases). The CDR3 has 14 amino acids. Germline V gene sequence: CDR1 SQVTM, CDR2 ANQGSEA. V was cut by 0 bases and J by 6 bases, with 14 bases left in between. This CDR3 reads CSVEDQAGRNGYTF. In nucleotides, the CDR3 is TGCAGCGTTGAAGATCAAGCAGGGAGGAATGGCTACACCTTC.

J is TRBJ2-1 and V is TRBV7-2, with 11 positions matching TRBD2. Germline assignment: CDR1 SGHTA and CDR2 FQGNSA. The CDR3 loop spans 15 amino acids. With V trimmed by 5 bases and J by 15 bases, 15 bases remained unmatched. In DNA, the CDR3 is TGTGCCAGCAGCCCCCGGCCTAGCGGGGGGCCTGAAACGTTCTTC. Its translation: CASSPRPSGGPETFF. Full variable domain (remainder filled in from reference TRBV7-2 and TRBJ2-1): GAGVSQSPSNKVTEKGKDVELRCDPISGHTALYWYRQSLGQGLEFLIYFQGNSAPDKSGLPSDRFSAERTGGSVSTLTIQRTQQEDSAVYLCASSPRPSGGPETFFGPGTRLTVL.

The rearrangement uses TRBV27 and TRBJ1-6, with 8 bases lining up with TRBD1. Germline V gives CDR1 MNHEY, CDR2 SMNVEV (reference sequence). This CDR3 is built from 17 residues. The trim removed 1 base at V and 7 bases at J, leaving 9 bases unmatched. CDR3 loop: CASSLFRQGPRNSPLHF. DNA for the CDR3: TGTGCCAGCAGTTTATTTAGACAGGGGCCCCGCAATTCACCCCTCCACTTT.

The CDR3 loop is CASSPLQGYEQYF. The CDR3 nucleotides are TGCGCCAGCAGCCCGTTACAGGGGTACGAGCAGTACTTC. This chain uses TRBV5-1 with TRBJ2-7, with 7 bases identical to TRBD1. CDR1 is SGHRS, CDR2 YFSETQ, per germline. The length of the CDR3 is 13 residues. Trimming removed 4 bases from V and 4 bases from J; junction bases left unmatched: 5.

This chain links TRBV27 with TRBJ1-2; TRBD1 matches at 9 bases. Trimming at V came to 1 base and at J to 8 bases, leaving 11 bases not matched to a gene. Germline V gives CDR1 MNHEY, CDR2 SMNVEV (reference sequence). The CDR3 runs to 16 residues. As DNA, the CDR3 is TGTGCCAGCAGTTTATTTCAAAACCGGGACAGGGACGGCTACACCTTC. Translated, it gives CASSLFQNRDRDGYTF.

The CDR3 DNA reads as TGTGCAAGTCGCTTAGCCTATCTGCTGGGGCGGGAAAAACTGTTTTTT. Translation gives CASRLAYLLGREKLFF. This chain links TRBV12-2 with TRBJ1-4; the DNA was not compared with TRBD1, the D call given in the table. TRBV12-2 is annotated as a pseudogene. The CDR3 spans 16 residues.

The J gene is TRBJ1-2, the V gene TRBV30; 10 positions match TRBD1. CDR3 length equals 15 residues. With V trimmed by 4 bases and J by 2 bases, 7 bases remained unmatched. Germline V gene lookup returns CDR1 GTSNPN and CDR2 SVGIG (reference sequence). The CDR3 loop reads CAWTLGQGPNYGYTF. The CDR3 coding sequence is TGTGCCTGGACCCTGGGACAGGGGCCAAACTATGGCTACACCTTC.

This chain uses TRBV4-1 with TRBJ1-1; the D is unclear. The CDR3 is 14 amino acids. Trimming left V 0 bases short and J 4 bases short, with 9 bases between. The germline gives CDR1 MGHRA, CDR2 YSYEKL. CDR3 sequence reads: CASSQEGGSTEAFF. The DNA of the CDR3 is TGCGCCAGCAGCCAAGAGGGAGGGAGCACTGAAGCTTTCTTT.

The chain links TRBV7-2 to TRBJ2-5; 8 bases line up with TRBD1. Losses at the gene ends were 5 bases for V and 5 bases for J; bases not matched to a gene: 19. The CDR3 covers 18 residues. Germline assignment: CDR1 SGHTA and CDR2 FQGNSA. CDR3 nucleotides: TGTGCCAGCAGCCATTCGTCCCTCGACAGGGGTGGTCACGAGACCCAGTACTTC. As protein: CASSHSSLDRGGHETQYF.

This rearrangement joins TRBV30 to TRBJ2-7; TRBD1 might be the D (6 bases). Germline V gene lookup returns CDR1 GTSNPN and CDR2 SVGIG (reference sequence). The CDR3 totals 13 residues. Trimming stripped 3 bases from V and 0 bases from J, with 9 bases between. The CDR3 region is CAWRQGISYEQYF. CDR3 nucleotide sequence: TGTGCCTGGAGACAGGGAATCTCCTACGAGCAGTACTTC.

V gene TRBV6-5 combines with J gene TRBJ2-7; D is uncertain. The CDR3 is 15 amino acids. V lost 2 bases, J lost 6 bases, and 17 bases lay in between. The germline V gene has CDR1 MNHEY and CDR2 SVGAGI. CDR3 amino acids: CASSYTLNRASEQYF. The CDR3 nucleotides read TGTGCCAGCAGTTACACCCTCAACCGGGCAAGCGAGCAGTACTTC.